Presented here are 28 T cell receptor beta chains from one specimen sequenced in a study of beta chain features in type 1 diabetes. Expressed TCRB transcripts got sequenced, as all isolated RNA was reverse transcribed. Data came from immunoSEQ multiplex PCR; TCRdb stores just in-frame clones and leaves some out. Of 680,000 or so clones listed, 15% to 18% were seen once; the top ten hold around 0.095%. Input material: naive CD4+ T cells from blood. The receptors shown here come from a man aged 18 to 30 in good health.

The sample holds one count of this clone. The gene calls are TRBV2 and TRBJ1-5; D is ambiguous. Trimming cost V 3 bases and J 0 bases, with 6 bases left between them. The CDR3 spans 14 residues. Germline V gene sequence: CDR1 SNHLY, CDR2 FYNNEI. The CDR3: CASSDQASNQPQHF. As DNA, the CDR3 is TGTGCCAGCAGTGACCAGGCTAGCAATCAGCCCCAGCATTTT.

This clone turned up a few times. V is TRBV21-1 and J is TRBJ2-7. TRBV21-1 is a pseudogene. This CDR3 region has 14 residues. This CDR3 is CASSKNPIPYEQYF. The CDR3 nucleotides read TGTGCCAGCAGCAAAAACCCCATTCCCTACGAGCAGTACTTC.

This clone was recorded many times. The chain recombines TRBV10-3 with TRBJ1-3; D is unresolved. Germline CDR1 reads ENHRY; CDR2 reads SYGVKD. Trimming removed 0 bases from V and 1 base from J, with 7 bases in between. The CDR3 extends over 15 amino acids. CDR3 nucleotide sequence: TGTGCCATCAGTGAGTCTGAGAGGTCTGGAAACACCATATATTTT. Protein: CAISESERSGNTIYF.

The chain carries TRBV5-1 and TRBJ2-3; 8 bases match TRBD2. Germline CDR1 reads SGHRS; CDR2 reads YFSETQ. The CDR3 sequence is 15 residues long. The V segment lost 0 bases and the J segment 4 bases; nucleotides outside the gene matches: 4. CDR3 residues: CASSLATGGADTQYF. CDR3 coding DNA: TGCGCCAGCAGCTTGGCAACGGGAGGGGCAGATACGCAGTATTTT.

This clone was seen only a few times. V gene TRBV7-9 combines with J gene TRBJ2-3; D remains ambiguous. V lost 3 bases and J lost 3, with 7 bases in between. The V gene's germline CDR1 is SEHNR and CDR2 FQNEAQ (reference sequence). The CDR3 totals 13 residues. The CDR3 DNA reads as TGTGCCAGCAGCTTCCGACCGACAGATACGCAGTATTTT. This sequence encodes CASSFRPTDTQYF.

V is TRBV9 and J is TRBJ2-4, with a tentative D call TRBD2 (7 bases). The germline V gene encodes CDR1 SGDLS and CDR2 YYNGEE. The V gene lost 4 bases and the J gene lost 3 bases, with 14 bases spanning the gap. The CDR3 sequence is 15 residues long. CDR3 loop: CASSLGGGVKNIQYF. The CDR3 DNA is TGTGCCAGCAGCCTGGGCGGGGGCGTCAAAAACATTCAGTACTTC.

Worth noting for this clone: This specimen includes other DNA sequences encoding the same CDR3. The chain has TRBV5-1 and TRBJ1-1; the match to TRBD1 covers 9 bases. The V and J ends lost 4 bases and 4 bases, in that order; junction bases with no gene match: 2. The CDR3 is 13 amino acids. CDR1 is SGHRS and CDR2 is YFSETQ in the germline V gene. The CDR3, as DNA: TGCGCCAGCAGCAGACAGGGGGGCACTGAAGCTTTCTTT. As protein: CASSRQGGTEAFF.

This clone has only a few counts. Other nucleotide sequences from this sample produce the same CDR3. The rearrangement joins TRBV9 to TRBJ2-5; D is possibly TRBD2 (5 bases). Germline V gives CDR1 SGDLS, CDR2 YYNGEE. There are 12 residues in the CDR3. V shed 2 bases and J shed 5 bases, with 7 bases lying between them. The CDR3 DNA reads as TGTGCCAGCAGCGTTGAGGGTGAGACCCAGTACTTC. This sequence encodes CASSVEGETQYF.

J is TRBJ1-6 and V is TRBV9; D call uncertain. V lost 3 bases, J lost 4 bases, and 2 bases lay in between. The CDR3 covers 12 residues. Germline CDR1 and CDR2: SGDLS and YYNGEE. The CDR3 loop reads CASSGYNSPLHF. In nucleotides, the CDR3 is TGTGCCAGCAGCGGATATAATTCACCCCTCCACTTT.

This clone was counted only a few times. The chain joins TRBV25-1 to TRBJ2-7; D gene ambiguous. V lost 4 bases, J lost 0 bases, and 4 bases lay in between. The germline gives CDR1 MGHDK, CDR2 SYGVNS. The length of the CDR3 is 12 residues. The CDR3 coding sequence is TGTGCCAGCAGTGTGGCCTCCTACGAGCAGTACTTC. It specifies CASSVASYEQYF.

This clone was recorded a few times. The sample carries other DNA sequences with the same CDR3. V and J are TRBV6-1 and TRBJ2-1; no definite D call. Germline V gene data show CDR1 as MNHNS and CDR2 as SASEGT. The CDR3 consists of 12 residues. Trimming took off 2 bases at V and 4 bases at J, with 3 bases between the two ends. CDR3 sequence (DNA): TGTGCCAGCAGTGAACGGTACAATGAGCAGTTCTTC. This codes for CASSERYNEQFF.

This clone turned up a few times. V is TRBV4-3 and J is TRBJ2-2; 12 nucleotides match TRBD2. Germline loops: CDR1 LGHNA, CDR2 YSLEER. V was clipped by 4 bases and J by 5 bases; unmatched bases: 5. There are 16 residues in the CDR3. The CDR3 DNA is TGCGCCAGCAGCCGCGGACTAGCGGGACGGACCGGGGAGCTGTTTTTT. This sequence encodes CASSRGLAGRTGELFF.

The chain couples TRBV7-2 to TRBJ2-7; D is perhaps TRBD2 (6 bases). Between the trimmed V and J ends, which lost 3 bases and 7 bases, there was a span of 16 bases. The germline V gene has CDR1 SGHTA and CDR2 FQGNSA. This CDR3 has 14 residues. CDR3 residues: CASSFTGVAGEQYF. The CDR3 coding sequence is TGTGCCAGCAGCTTCACAGGAGTGGCGGGGGAGCAGTACTTC.

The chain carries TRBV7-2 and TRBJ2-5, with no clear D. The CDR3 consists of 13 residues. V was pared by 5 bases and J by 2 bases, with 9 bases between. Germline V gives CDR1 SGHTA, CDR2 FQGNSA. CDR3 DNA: TGTGCCAGCAGCCCCGCCCGGCAAGAGACCCAGTACTTC. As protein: CASSPARQETQYF.

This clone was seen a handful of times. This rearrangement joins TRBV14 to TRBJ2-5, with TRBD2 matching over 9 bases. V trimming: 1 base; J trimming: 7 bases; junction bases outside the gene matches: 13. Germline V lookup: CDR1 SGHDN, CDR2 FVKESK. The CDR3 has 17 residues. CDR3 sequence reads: CASSQGGSGRPLGTQYF. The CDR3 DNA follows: TGTGCCAGCAGCCAAGGAGGAAGCGGGAGGCCCCTGGGGACCCAGTACTTC.

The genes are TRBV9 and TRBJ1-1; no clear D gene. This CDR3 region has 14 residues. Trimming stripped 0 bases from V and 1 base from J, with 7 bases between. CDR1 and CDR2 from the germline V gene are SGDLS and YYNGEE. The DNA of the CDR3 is TGTGCCAGCAGCGTAGTCGGCCGGAACACTGAAGCTTTCTTT. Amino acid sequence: CASSVVGRNTEAFF.

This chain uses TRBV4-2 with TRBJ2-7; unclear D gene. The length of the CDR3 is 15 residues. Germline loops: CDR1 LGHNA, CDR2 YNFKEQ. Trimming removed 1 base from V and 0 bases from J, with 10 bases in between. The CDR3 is CASSQGTKTSYEQYF. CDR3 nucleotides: TGTGCCAGCAGCCAAGGCACAAAAACCTCCTACGAGCAGTACTTC.

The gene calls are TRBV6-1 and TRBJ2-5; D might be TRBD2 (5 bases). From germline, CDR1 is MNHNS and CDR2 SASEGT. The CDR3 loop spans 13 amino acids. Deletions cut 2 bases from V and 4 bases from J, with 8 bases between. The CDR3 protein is CASSESSRETQYF. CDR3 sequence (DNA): TGTGCCAGCAGTGAATCTAGCAGAGAGACCCAGTACTTC.

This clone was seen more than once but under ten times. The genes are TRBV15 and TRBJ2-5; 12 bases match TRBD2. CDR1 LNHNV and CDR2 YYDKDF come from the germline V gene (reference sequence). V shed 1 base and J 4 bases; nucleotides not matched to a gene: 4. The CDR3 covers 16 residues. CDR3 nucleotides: TGTGCCACCAGCAGAGGAGGACTAGCGGGGACAGAGACCCAGTACTTC. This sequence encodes CATSRGGLAGTETQYF.

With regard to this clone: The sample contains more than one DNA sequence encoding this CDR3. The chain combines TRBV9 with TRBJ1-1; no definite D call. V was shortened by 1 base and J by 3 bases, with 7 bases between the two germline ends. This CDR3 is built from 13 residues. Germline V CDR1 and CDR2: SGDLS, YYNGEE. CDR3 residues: CASSVRWDTEAFF. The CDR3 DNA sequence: TGTGCCAGCAGCGTAAGGTGGGACACTGAAGCTTTCTTT.

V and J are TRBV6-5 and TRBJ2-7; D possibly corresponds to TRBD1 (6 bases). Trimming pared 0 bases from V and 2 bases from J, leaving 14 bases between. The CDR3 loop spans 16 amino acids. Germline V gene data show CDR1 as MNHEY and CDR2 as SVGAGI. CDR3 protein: CASSYSYLDSPYEQYF. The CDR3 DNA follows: TGTGCCAGCAGTTACTCTTACTTGGACAGCCCCTACGAGCAGTACTTC.

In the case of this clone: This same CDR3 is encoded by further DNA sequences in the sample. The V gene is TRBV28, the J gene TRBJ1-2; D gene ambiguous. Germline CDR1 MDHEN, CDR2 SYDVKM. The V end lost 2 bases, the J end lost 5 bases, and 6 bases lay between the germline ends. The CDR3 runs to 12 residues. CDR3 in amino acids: CASSLVGYGYTF. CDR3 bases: TGTGCCAGCAGTTTAGTGGGATATGGCTACACCTTC.

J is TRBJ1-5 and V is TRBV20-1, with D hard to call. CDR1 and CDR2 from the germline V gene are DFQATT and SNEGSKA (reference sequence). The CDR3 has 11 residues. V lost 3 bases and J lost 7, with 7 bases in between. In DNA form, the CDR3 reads TGCAGTGCTAGTAGCCGCCAGCCCCAGCATTTT. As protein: CSASSRQPQHF.

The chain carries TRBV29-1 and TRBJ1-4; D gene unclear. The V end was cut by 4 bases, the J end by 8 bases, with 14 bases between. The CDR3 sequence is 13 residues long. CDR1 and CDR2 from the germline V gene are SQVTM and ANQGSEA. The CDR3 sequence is CSVVGEVGEKLFF. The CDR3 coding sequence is TGCAGCGTTGTGGGTGAAGTTGGCGAAAAACTGTTTTTT.

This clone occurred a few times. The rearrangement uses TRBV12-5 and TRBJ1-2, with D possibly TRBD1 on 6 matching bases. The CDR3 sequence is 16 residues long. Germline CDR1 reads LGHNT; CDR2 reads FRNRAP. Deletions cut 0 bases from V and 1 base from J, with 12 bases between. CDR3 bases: TGTGCTAGTGGTTTGGTAGTCGGACAGCTTAACTATGGCTACACCTTC. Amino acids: CASGLVVGQLNYGYTF. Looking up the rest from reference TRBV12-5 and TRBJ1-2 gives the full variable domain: DARVTQTPRHKVTEMGQEVTMRCQPILGHNTVFWYRQTMMQGLELLAYFRNRAPLDDSGMPKDRFSAEMPDATLATLKIQPSEPRDSAVYFCASGLVVGQLNYGYTFGSGTRLTVV.

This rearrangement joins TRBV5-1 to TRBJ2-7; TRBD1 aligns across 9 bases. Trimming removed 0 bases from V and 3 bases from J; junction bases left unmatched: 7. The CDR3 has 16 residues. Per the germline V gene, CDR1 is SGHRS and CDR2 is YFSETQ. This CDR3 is CASSLGRTGVNYEQYF. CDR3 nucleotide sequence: TGCGCCAGCAGCTTGGGGAGGACAGGGGTTAACTACGAGCAGTACTTC.

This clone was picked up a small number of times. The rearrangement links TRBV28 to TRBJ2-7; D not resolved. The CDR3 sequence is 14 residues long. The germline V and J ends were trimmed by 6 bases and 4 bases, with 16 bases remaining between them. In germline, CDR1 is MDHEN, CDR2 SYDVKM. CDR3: CASSPPLTRYEQYF. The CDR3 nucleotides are TGTGCCAGCAGCCCGCCCCTCACCCGATACGAGCAGTACTTC.

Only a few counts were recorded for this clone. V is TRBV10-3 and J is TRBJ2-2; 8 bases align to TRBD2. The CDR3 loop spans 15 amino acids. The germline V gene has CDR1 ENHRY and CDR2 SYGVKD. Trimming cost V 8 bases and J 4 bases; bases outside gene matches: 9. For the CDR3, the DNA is TGTGCCATCCCTACGGGGGGGCCGGTCACCGGGGAGCTGTTTTTT. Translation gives CAIPTGGPVTGELFF.